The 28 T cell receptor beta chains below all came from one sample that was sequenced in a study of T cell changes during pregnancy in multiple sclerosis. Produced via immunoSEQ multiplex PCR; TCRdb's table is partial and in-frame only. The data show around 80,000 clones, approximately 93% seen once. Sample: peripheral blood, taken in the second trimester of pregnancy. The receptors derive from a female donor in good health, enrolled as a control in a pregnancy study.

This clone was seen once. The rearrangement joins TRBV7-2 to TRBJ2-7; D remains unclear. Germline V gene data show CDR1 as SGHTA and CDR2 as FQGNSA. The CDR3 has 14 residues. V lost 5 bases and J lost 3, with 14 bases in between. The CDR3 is CASSPDGHDYEQYF. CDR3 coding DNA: TGTGCCAGCAGCCCCGATGGGCATGACTACGAGCAGTACTTC.

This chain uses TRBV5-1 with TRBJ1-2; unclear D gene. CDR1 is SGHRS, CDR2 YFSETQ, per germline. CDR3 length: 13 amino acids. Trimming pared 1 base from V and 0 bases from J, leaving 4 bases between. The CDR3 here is CASSLRANYGYTF. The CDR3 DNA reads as TGCGCCAGCAGCTTGCGAGCTAACTATGGCTACACCTTC.

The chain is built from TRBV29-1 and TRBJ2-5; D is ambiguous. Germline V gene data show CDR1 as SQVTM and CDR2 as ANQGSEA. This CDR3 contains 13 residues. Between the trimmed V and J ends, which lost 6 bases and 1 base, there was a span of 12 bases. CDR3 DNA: TGCAGCGTCACCCGGAGCACCCAAGAGACCCAGTACTTC. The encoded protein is CSVTRSTQETQYF.

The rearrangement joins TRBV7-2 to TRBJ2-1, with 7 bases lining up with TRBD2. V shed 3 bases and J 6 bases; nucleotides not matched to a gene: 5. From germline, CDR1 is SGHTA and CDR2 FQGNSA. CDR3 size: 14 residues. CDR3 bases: TGTGCCAGCAGCTTTGATTCTAGCGGCAATGAGCAGTTCTTC. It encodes CASSFDSSGNEQFF.

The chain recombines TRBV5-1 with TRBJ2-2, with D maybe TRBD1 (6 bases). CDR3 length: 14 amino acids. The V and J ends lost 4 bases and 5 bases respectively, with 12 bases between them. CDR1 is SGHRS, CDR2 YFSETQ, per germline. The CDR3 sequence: CASSVSGVTGELFF. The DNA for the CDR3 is TGCGCCAGCAGCGTCTCAGGGGTGACCGGGGAGCTGTTTTTT.

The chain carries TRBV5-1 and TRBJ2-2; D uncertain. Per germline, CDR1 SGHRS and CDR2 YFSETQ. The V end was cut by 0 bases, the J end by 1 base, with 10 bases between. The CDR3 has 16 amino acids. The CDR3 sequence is CASSLGRSQNTGELFF. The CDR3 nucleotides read TGCGCCAGCAGCTTGGGCCGGAGCCAGAACACCGGGGAGCTGTTTTTT.

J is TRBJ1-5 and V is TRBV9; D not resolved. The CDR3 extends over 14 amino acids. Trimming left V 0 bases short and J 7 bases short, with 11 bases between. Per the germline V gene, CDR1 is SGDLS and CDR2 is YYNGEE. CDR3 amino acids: CASSVGAGGQPQHF. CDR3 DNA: TGTGCCAGCAGCGTAGGGGCAGGCGGGCAGCCCCAGCATTTT.

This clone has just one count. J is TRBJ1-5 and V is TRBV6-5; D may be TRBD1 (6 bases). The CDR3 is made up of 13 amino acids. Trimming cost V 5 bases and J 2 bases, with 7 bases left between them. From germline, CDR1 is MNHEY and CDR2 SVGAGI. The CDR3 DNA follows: TGTGCCAGCAGTAGACAGGGCAATCAGCCCCAGCATTTT. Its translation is CASSRQGNQPQHF.

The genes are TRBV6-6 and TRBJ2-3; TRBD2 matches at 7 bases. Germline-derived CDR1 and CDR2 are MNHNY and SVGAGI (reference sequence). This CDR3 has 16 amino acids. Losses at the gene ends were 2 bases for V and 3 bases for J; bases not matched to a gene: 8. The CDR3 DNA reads TGTGCCAGCAGTTACCTGGCTAGCGGCCCGACAGATACGCAGTATTTT. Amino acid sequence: CASSYLASGPTDTQYF.

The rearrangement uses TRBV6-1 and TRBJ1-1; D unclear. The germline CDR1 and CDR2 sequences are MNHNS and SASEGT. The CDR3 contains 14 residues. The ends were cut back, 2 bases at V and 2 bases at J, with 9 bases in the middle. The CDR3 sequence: CASSELAGNTEAFF. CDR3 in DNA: TGTGCCAGCAGTGAACTGGCAGGTAACACTGAAGCTTTCTTT.

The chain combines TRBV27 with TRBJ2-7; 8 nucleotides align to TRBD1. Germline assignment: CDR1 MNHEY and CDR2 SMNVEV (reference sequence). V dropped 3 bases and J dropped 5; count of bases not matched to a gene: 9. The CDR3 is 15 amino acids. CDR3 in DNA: TGTGCCAGCAGTTTGCTGGGGTCAGGGGGCCACGAGCAGTACTTC. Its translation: CASSLLGSGGHEQYF.

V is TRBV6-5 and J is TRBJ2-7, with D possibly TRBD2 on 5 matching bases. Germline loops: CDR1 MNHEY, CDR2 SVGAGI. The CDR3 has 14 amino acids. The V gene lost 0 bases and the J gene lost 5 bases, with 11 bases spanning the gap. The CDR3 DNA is TGTGCCAGCAGTTACTCTTTGGTCGGGAACGAGCAGTACTTC. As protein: CASSYSLVGNEQYF.

The CDR3 sequence: CASSPTRTSGTYNEQFF. The CDR3 DNA follows: TGTGCCAGCAGCCCCACCCGGACTAGCGGGACCTACAATGAGCAGTTCTTC. The chain recombines TRBV27 with TRBJ2-1, with 12 bases identical to TRBD2. The junction had 8 bases not matched to a gene; V was cut back by 6 bases and J by 2 bases. Germline V lookup: CDR1 MNHEY, CDR2 SMNVEV (reference sequence). CDR3 size: 17 residues.

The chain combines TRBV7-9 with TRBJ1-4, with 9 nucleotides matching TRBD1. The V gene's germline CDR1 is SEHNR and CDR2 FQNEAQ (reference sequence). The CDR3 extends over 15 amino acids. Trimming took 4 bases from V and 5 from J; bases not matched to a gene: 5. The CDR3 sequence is CASSSGQGRNEKLFF. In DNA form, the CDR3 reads TGTGCCAGCAGCTCAGGACAGGGGAGGAATGAAAAACTGTTTTTT.

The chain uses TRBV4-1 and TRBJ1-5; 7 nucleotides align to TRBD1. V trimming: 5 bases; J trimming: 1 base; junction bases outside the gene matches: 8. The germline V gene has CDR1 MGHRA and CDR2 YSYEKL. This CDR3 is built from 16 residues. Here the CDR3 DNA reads TGCGCCAGCAGCTCCCGACAGGGTATCAGCAATCAGCCCCAGCATTTT. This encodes CASSSRQGISNQPQHF.

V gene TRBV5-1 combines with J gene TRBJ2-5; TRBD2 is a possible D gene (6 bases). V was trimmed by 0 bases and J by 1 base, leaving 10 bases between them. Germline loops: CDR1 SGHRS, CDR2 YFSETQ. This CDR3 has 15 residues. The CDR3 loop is CASSLGHSGQETQYF. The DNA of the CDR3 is TGCGCCAGCAGCTTGGGCCATAGCGGCCAAGAGACCCAGTACTTC.

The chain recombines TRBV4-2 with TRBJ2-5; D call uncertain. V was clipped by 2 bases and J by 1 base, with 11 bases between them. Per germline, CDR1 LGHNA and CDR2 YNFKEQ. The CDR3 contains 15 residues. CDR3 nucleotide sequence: TGTGCCAGCAGCCAATCCCCTAGTTCCCAAGAGACCCAGTACTTC. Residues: CASSQSPSSQETQYF.

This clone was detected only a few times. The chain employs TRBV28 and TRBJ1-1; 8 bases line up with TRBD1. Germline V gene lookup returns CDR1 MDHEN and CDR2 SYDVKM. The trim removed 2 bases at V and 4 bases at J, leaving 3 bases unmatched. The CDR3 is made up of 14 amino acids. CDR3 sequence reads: CASSLQGAGTEAFF. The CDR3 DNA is TGTGCCAGCAGTTTACAGGGGGCAGGCACTGAAGCTTTCTTT. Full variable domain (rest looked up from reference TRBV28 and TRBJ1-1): DVKVTQSSRYLVKRTGEKVFLECVQDMDHENMFWYRQDPGLGLRLIYFSYDVKMKEKGDIPEGYSVSREKKERFSLILESASTNQTSMYLCASSLQGAGTEAFFGQGTRLTVV.

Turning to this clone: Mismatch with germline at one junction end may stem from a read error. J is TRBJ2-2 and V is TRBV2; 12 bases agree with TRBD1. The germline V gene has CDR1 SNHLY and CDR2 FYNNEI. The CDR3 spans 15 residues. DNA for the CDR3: TGTGCCAGCAGAGAAGGGACAGGGGGCGCCGGGGAGCTGTTTTTT. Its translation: CASREGTGGAGELFF.

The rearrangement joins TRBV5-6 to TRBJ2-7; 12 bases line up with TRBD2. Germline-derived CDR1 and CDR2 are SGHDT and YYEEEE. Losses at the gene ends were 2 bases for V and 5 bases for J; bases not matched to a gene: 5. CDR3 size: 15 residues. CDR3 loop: CASSFLAGGQHEQYF. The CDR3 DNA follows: TGTGCCAGCAGCTTTCTAGCGGGAGGGCAACACGAGCAGTACTTC.

This chain's CDR3 is CASSETGSHNEQFF. For the CDR3, the DNA is TGTGCCAGCAGTGAAACGGGGAGCCACAATGAGCAGTTCTTC. V is TRBV6-1 and J is TRBJ2-1, with D perhaps matching TRBD2 (5 bases). CDR1 and CDR2 from the germline V gene are MNHNS and SASEGT. This CDR3 has 14 residues. The ends were cut back, 2 bases at V and 5 bases at J, with 10 bases in the middle.

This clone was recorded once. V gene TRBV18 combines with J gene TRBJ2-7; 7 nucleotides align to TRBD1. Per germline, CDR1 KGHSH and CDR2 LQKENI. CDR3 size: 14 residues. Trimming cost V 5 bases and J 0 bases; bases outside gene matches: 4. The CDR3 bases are TGTGCCAGCTCAGCGGACAGGTTCTCCTACGAGCAGTACTTC. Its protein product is CASSADRFSYEQYF.

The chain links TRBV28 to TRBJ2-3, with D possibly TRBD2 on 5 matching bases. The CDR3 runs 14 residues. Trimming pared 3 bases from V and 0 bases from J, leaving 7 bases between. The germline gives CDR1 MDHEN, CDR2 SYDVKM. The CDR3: CASSFGGSTDTQYF. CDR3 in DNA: TGTGCCAGCAGTTTCGGCGGGAGCACAGATACGCAGTATTTT.

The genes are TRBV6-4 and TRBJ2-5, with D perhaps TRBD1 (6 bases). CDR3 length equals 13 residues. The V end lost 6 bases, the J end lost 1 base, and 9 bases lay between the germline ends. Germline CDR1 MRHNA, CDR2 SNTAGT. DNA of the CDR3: TGTGCCAGCAGCGGACAGCCCCAAGAGACCCAGTACTTC. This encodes CASSGQPQETQYF.

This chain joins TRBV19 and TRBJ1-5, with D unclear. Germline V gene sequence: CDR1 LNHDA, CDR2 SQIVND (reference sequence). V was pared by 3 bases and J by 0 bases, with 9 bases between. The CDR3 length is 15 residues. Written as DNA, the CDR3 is TGTGCCAGTAGTATTTATTCTTATAGCAATCAGCCCCAGCATTTT. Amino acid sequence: CASSIYSYSNQPQHF.

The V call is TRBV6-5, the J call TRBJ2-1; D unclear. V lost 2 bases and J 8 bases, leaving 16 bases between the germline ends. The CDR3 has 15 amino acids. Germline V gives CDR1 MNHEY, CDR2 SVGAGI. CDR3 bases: TGTGCCAGCAGTTACCAGATCTCGGGTGGCGATGAGCAGTTCTTC. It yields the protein CASSYQISGGDEQFF.

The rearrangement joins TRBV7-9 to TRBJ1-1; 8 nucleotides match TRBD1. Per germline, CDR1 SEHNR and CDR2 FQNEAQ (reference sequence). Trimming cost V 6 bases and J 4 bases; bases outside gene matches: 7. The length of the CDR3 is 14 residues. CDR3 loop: CASSEITGGTEAFF. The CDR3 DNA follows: TGTGCCAGCAGTGAGATAACAGGGGGCACTGAAGCTTTCTTT.

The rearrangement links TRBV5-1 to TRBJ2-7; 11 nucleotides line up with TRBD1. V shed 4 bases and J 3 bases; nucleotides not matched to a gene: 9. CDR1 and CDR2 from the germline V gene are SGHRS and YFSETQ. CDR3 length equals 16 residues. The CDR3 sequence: CASSVDPGTGGYEQYF. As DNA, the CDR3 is TGCGCCAGCAGCGTAGATCCCGGGACAGGGGGCTACGAGCAGTACTTC. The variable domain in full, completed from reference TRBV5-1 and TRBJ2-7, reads KAGVTQTPRYLIKTRGQQVTLSCSPISGHRSVSWYQQTPGQGLQFLFEYFSETQRNKGNFPGRFSGRQFSNSRSEMNVSTLELGDSALYLCASSVDPGTGGYEQYFGPGTRLTVT.